Presented here are 26 T cell receptor beta chains from one specimen sequenced in a study of regulatory T cells in long-lasting Graves disease. Arm-PCR of CDR3 regions and iRepertoire HTBI primers were used to build TCR beta libraries. Using its own MiXCR run on the multiplex PCR reads, TCRdb lists one record per CDR3 protein. There are more than 400,000 distinct CDR3 sequences in the sample; roughly 17% occur only once, and over 9% lies in the top ten. The sample's time point: newly diagnosed GD, antithyroid drugs for less than 3 months. There was RNA extracted from PBMCs, and the TCR library was made from it. These data were likewise used in another study, on T cells in Graves' hyperthyroidism and ophthalmopathy.

This material consisted of peripheral blood mononuclear cells (PBMCs), taken at new diagnosis, from a patient treated with antithyroid drugs. Source of these receptors: a man aged 40-49 years with Graves disease.

This clonotype occurred a few times. The rearrangement uses TRBV6-1 and TRBJ2-1; 7 nucleotides agree with TRBD1. V lost 8 bases, J lost 6 bases, and 13 bases stayed unmatched. The CDR3 has 15 residues. In germline, CDR1 is MNHNS, CDR2 SASEGT. The CDR3 sequence: CASEGDRAFSNEQFF. The DNA for the CDR3 is TGTGCCAGCGAAGGAGACAGGGCGTTCAGCAATGAGCAGTTCTTC.

This clonotype was detected ten times or more. The chain is built from TRBV10-3 and TRBJ2-1; 8 positions agree with TRBD2. The CDR3 consists of 15 residues. CDR1 is ENHRY and CDR2 is SYGVKD in the germline V gene. Trimming cost V 6 bases and J 6 bases; bases outside gene matches: 10. CDR3 sequence: CAIRGAGADRNEQFF. The CDR3 coding sequence is TGTGCCATCAGGGGAGCGGGAGCGGACCGCAATGAGCAGTTCTTC.

This clonotype was recorded many times. This chain connects TRBV11-2 to TRBJ1-5, with unresolved D. The germline V gene has CDR1 SGHAT and CDR2 FQNNGV. The CDR3 contains 14 residues. Trimming took off 0 bases at V and 8 bases at J, with 11 bases between the two ends. The CDR3 region is CASSLDLSGEPQHF. The CDR3 nucleotides read TGTGCCAGCAGCTTAGATCTAAGTGGGGAGCCCCAGCATTTT.

This clonotype was counted ten times or more. The chain couples TRBV12-3 or TRBV12-4 to TRBJ1-1; D unresolved. This CDR3 has 14 amino acids. V lost 6 bases, J lost 0 bases, and 11 bases lay in between. The DNA for the CDR3 is TGTGCCAGCAGGCGGACCGCCATGAACACTGAAGCTTTCTTT. Amino acid sequence: CASRRTAMNTEAFF.

This sequence joins TRBV12-3 or TRBV12-4 and TRBJ2-5, with D tentatively TRBD1 or TRBD2 (5 bases each). The CDR3 is made up of 15 amino acids. Deletions cut 5 bases from V and 1 base from J, with 14 bases between. The CDR3 DNA reads TGTGCCAGCAGTCCCCGGCGTGGGACCCAAGAGACCCAGTACTTC. Translating it yields CASSPRRGTQETQYF.

The rearrangement joins TRBV5-1 to TRBJ2-5; D possibly corresponds to TRBD1 (6 bases). With 5 bases removed from V and 3 bases from J, the gap between germline ends came to 14 bases. The V gene's germline CDR1 is SGHRS and CDR2 YFSETQ. The CDR3 runs 14 residues. CDR3 in DNA: TGCGCCAGCAGTGATACAGGGAGCGAAGAGACCCAGTACTTC. Translated, it gives CASSDTGSEETQYF.

The table lists this clonotype with a few counts. The genes are TRBV6-9 and TRBJ1-6; no clear D. The CDR3 spans 20 residues. The germline V gene has CDR1 MNHGY and CDR2 SVAAGI. The germline V and J ends were trimmed by 3 bases and 5 bases, with 26 bases remaining between them. CDR3 nucleotide sequence: TGTGCCAGCAGTTACCCTCAGATTATAGAGACGGGATTGAATAATTCACCCCTCCACTTT. As protein: CASSYPQIIETGLNNSPLHF.

This clonotype has a count of ten or more. The chain recombines TRBV7-9 with TRBJ2-3; D not resolved. The CDR3 spans 17 residues. Germline CDR1 reads SEHNR; CDR2 reads FQNEAQ (reference sequence). Trimming stripped 2 bases from V and 4 bases from J, with 19 bases between. The CDR3 region is CASSLPSTELGPDTQYF. The DNA for the CDR3 is TGTGCCAGCAGCTTACCCTCGACGGAGTTGGGCCCAGATACGCAGTATTTT.

Only a few counts were recorded for this clonotype. V is TRBV24-1 and J is TRBJ2-2; no firm D call. In germline, CDR1 is KGHDR, CDR2 SFDVKD. The CDR3 contains 11 residues. Trimming pared 9 bases from V and 6 bases from J, leaving 7 bases between. Here the CDR3 DNA reads TGTGCCACCGGCAGCCCCGGGGAGCTGTTTTTT. Translation: CATGSPGELFF.

Remarks on this clonotype: Possible read error: a much larger clone is one base away. The rearrangement uses TRBV20-1 and TRBJ2-1; D not resolved. This CDR3 spans 15 amino acids. CDR1 is DFQATT, CDR2 SNEGSKA, per germline (reference sequence). The CDR3 region is CSARAFGLAYNEQLF. CDR3 sequence (DNA): TGCAGTGCTAGAGCCTTCGGGTTAGCCTACAATGAGCAGCTCTTC.

Ten or more counts support this clonotype. As DNA, the CDR3 is TGTGCCAGCAGCCCTCCGGGACTAGCGACGAGCTCCTACGAGCAGTACTTC. Its protein product is CASSPPGLATSSYEQYF. The chain combines TRBV28 with TRBJ2-7; 10 nucleotides align to TRBD2. V shed 6 bases and J 0 bases; nucleotides not matched to a gene: 11. The CDR3 covers 17 residues. Germline values: CDR1 MDHEN, CDR2 SYDVKM. The complete variable domain, with remaining parts taken from reference TRBV28 and TRBJ2-7, reads DVKVTQSSRYLVKRTGEKVFLECVQDMDHENMFWYRQDPGLGLRLIYFSYDVKMKEKGDIPEGYSVSREKKERFSLILESASTNQTSMYLCASSPPGLATSSYEQYFGPGTRLTVT.

This chain links TRBV12-3 or TRBV12-4 with TRBJ1-2, with 12 bases matching TRBD1. Trimming took 0 bases from V and 8 from J; bases not matched to a gene: 4. There are 15 residues in the CDR3. DNA for the CDR3: TGTGCCAGCAGTTTAGCAGGGACAGGGGGCTGGGGCTACACCTTC. Translating gives CASSLAGTGGWGYTF.

Here the CDR3 reads CATSTGLGYEQYF. For the CDR3, the DNA is TGTGCCACCAGTACAGGGTTAGGCTACGAGCAGTACTTC. This sequence joins TRBV24-1 and TRBJ2-7; perhaps TRBD1 as D (6 bases). The V and J ends lost 6 bases and 3 bases respectively, with 11 bases between them. The length of the CDR3 is 13 residues. Germline lookup yields CDR1 KGHDR and CDR2 SFDVKD.

There are many counts of this clonotype. Sequence at one end of the junction differs from germline and may be a read error. V usage is TRBV28 and J usage is TRBJ2-7, with 8 bases aligning to TRBD1. Germline V gene sequence: CDR1 MDHEN, CDR2 SYDVKM. The length of the CDR3 is 11 residues. DNA of the CDR3: TGTGCCAGCAGTTCGGGGGACAGGCCGCACTTC. This encodes CASSSGDRPHF.

This clonotype was detected only a few times. The rearrangement uses TRBV28 and TRBJ2-2; 12 nucleotides line up with TRBD2. Germline V gene lookup returns CDR1 MDHEN and CDR2 SYDVKM. The CDR3 has 15 amino acids. V trimming: 6 bases; J trimming: 6 bases; junction bases outside the gene matches: 5. In DNA, the CDR3 is TGTGCCAGCAGACCTAGCGGGGGGGGCTCCGGGGAGCTGTTTTTT. Its protein is CASRPSGGGSGELFF.

This clonotype showed up many times. The gene calls are TRBV11-2 and TRBJ2-7; the D gene is possibly TRBD1 (5 bases). Trimming took off 2 bases at V and 7 bases at J, with 12 bases between the two ends. This CDR3 region has 13 residues. Germline lookup yields CDR1 SGHAT and CDR2 FQNNGV. The CDR3 sequence: CASSLFQGGEQYF. The CDR3 DNA follows: TGTGCCAGCAGCTTATTTCAGGGTGGAGAGCAGTACTTC.

Many counts were recorded for this clonotype. This chain uses TRBV10-3 with TRBJ2-1, with 14 bases identical to TRBD2. The CDR3 contains 13 residues. CDR1 is ENHRY and CDR2 is SYGVKD in the germline V gene. The V segment lost 8 bases and the J segment 10 bases; nucleotides outside the gene matches: 4. CDR3 bases: TGTGCCATCGGGACTAGCGGGAGTCGAGAGCAGTTCTTC. Translation: CAIGTSGSREQFF.

In its sample, this clonotype was seen many times. V usage is TRBV24-1 and J usage is TRBJ2-1; D is uncertain. The CDR3 runs to 15 residues. V shed 4 bases and J shed 6 bases, with 15 bases lying between them. Germline V gene lookup returns CDR1 KGHDR and CDR2 SFDVKD. The CDR3, as DNA: TGTGCCACCAGTGACTTCACAGATACCCTCAATGAGCAGTTCTTC. It yields the protein CATSDFTDTLNEQFF.

V is TRBV7-8 and J is TRBJ1-1; possible D gene TRBD1, 5 bases. The CDR3 consists of 14 residues. Germline lookup yields CDR1 SGHVS and CDR2 FQNEAQ. V lost 1 base, J lost 2 bases, and 8 bases lay in between. Here the CDR3 reads CASSLVQGNTEAFF. CDR3 nucleotides: TGTGCCAGCAGCTTAGTTCAGGGAAACACTGAAGCTTTCTTT.

The chain uses TRBV6-2 or TRBV6-3 and TRBJ1-1, with 8 bases fitting TRBD1. The length of the CDR3 is 12 residues. Germline loops: CDR1 MNHEY, CDR2 SVGEGT. The V and J ends lost 2 bases and 7 bases, in that order; junction bases with no gene match: 0. CDR3 sequence (DNA): TGTGCCAGCAGTTACGGGACAGGTGAAGCTTTCTTT. The encoded protein is CASSYGTGEAFF.

The sample holds a few counts of this clonotype. This chain uses TRBV4-1 with TRBJ2-1, with 14 bases lining up with TRBD2. CDR1 is MGHRA, CDR2 YSYEKL, per germline. With 1 base clipped from V and 5 bases from J, the junction kept 4 bases outside the gene matches. This CDR3 spans 17 amino acids. The CDR3 protein is CASSQAGTSGRHNEQFF. In DNA, the CDR3 is TGCGCCAGCAGCCAAGCCGGGACTAGCGGGAGACACAATGAGCAGTTCTTC.

This clonotype came up many times. The CDR3: CASSHRFPGTSGRPRENEQFF. CDR3 in DNA: TGTGCCAGCAGCCACAGATTCCCCGGGACTAGCGGGAGACCAAGGGAAAATGAGCAGTTCTTC. J is TRBJ2-1 and V is TRBV7-3; 14 bases fit TRBD2. This CDR3 spans 21 amino acids. The V segment lost 5 bases and the J segment 7 bases; nucleotides outside the gene matches: 22. Per germline, CDR1 SGHTA and CDR2 FQGTGA.

This clonotype was counted many times. This chain joins TRBV7-3 and TRBJ2-1, with TRBD2 matching 8 bases. Germline trimming cut 0 bases from V and 0 bases from J; bases unmatched to any gene: 1. The CDR3 has 16 amino acids. Per germline, CDR1 SGHTA and CDR2 FQGTGA. The CDR3 DNA reads as TGTGCCAGCAGCTTAACCGGGACTAGCTCCTACAATGAGCAGTTCTTC. This sequence encodes CASSLTGTSSYNEQFF.

This clonotype was counted many times. The chain has TRBV28 and TRBJ2-5, with 8 nucleotides matching TRBD1. The CDR3 is made up of 15 amino acids. The ends lost 5 bases at V and 2 bases at J; junction bases unmatched: 7. The germline gives CDR1 MDHEN, CDR2 SYDVKM. CDR3 residues: CASSSPGTGQETQYF. The CDR3 region has the DNA TGTGCCAGCAGTAGCCCCGGGACAGGACAAGAGACCCAGTACTTC.

The chain uses TRBV2 and TRBJ1-6, with D possibly being TRBD1 (6 bases). Between the trimmed V and J ends, which lost 6 bases and 5 bases, there was a span of 14 bases. This CDR3 has 15 residues. Germline V gene sequence: CDR1 SNHLY, CDR2 FYNNEI. The CDR3 sequence: CASSPGTRNNSPLHF. For the CDR3, the DNA is TGTGCCAGCAGCCCCGGGACAAGAAATAATTCACCCCTCCACTTT.

The chain uses TRBV7-9 and TRBJ2-3, with D possibly being TRBD2 (5 bases). V lost 2 bases and J 6 bases, leaving 15 bases between the germline ends. The CDR3 has 15 residues. Per germline, CDR1 SEHNR and CDR2 FQNEAQ (reference sequence). CDR3 DNA: TGTGCCAGCAGCTTAAGCGGTTACAAATCGGATACGCAGTATTTT. This codes for CASSLSGYKSDTQYF.